This T cell receptor (beta chain) was identified during a study of blood T cell repertoires in COVID-19 (dated by TCRdb to between 2020 and 2021). Regarding the research as a whole: Samples from collaborators originated in the United States, Italy and Spain and spanned both the acute and convalescent phases of COVID-19. The dataset comprised deeply sampled blood TCRbeta repertoires from subjects exposed to, actively infected with, or recovered from COVID-19. HLA class I and class II types, where available, came from metadata supplied by the sample provider rather than from assay-based typing. Sample metadata almost always included a de-identified subject ID, COVID-19 status, age in years and sex. A freely available public database, intended as a resource for researchers studying the immune response to SARS-CoV-2, is where the repertoires were released. The material from the prospective study consisted of cDNA or gDNA derived from T cells, B-cell-depleted T cells, or PBMCs. The samples were drawn from two sources: the first 160 participants of the ongoing ImmuneRACE study, and fewer than 1,500 subjects contributed by 6 global collaborators.

One collaborating source in Seattle enrolled patients while the patients were actively infected and followed the patients over time throughout the course of disease. Collaborating institutions collected whole blood in K2EDTA tubes following their own protocols. For TCRbeta analysis, collaborator samples were shipped as frozen whole blood, as isolated PBMCs, or as DNA extracted from either sample type. Study-level results and caveats: The amount of clinical and demographic metadata varied by source and participant and was provided uncurated.

TCRbeta CDR3 regions were amplified from genomic DNA using the immunoSEQ Assay, a bias-controlled multiplex PCR. From the authors' description of their analysis: Nucleated cell counts per sample were estimated from amplification of reference gene primers within the assay. To quantify the absolute abundance of each unique TCRbeta CDR3 rearrangement, sequence reads were collapsed and filtered. For each sample, productive Simpson clonality was calculated by taking the square root of Simpson's diversity index across productive rearrangements. Sourced from immuneACCESS, this table was stored by TCRdb with only in-frame sequences that have V and J called. A share of the clones is absent; for the studies checked, an unresolved V gene accounts for under half, and the remainder has no known explanation. That table supplies the V and J calls and clone size; D and trimming were determined from the DNA. The sample table contains hundreds of thousands of clones; only one count was recorded for 83% of them. The top ten clonotypes cover roughly 1.3% of the sample.

The CDR3 holds 14 amino acids from the cysteine to the phenylalanine. CDR3 DNA only is kept here, 42 bases in frame from base 1. A distance of 8 bases separates the germline ends of V and J, which lose 0 bases and 3 bases respectively. Taken from the germline V gene (reference sequence), the CDR1 and CDR2 loops are MNHEY and SMNVEV. In its sample, this clone was seen a few times. The antigen it binds to is not known. The input lacks base qualities; no much larger clone sits a single base away. The chain employs TRBV27 and TRBJ1-1, with an unclear D gene assignment. Specimen: peripheral blood. The sequence derives from a woman aged 25 to 39 with COVID-19, enrolled during active disease. The DNA sequence follows: TGTGCCAGCAGTTTATCGGAGGGTTACACTGAAGCTTTCTTT. It translates to CASSLSEGYTEAFF.